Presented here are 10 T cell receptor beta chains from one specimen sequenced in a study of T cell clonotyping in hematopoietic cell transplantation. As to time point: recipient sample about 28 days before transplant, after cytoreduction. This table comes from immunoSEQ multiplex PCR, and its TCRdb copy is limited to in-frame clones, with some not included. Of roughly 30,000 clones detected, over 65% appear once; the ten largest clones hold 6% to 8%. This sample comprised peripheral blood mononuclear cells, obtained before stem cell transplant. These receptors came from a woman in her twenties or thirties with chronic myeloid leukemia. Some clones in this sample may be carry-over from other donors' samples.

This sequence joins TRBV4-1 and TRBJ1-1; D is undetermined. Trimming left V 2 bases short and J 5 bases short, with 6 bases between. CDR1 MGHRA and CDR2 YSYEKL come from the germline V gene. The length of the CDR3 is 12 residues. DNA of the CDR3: TGCGCCAGCAGCCAACGCGGGACTGAAGCTTTCTTT. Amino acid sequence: CASSQRGTEAFF.

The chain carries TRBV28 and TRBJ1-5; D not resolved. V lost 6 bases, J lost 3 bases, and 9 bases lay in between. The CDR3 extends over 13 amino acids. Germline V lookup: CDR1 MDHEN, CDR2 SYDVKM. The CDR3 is CASSDGFNQPQHF. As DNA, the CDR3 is TGTGCCAGCAGCGACGGTTTCAATCAGCCCCAGCATTTT.

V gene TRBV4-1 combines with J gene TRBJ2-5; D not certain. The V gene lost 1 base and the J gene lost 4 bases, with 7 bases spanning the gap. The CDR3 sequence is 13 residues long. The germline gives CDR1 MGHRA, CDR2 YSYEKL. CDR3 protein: CASSQVDLETQYF. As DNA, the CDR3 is TGCGCCAGCAGCCAAGTAGATCTAGAGACCCAGTACTTC.

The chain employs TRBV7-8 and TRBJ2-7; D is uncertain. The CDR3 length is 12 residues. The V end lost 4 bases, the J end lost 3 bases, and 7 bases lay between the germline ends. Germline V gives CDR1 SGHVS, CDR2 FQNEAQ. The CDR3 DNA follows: TGTGCCAGCAGCTGGAAGGGCTACGAGCAGTACGTC. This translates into CASSWKGYEQYV.

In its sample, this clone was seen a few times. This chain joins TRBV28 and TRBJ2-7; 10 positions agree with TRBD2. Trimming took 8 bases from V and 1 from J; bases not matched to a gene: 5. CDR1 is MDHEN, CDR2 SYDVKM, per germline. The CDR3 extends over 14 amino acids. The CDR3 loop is CASASGGLSYEQYF. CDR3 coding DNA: TGTGCCAGCGCTAGCGGGGGACTTTCCTACGAGCAGTACTTC.

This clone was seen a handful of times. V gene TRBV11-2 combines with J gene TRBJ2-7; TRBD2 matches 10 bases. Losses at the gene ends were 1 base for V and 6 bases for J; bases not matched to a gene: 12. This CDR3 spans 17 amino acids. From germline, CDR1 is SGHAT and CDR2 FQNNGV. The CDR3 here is CASSLAVAGGLPREQYF. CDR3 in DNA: TGTGCCAGCAGCTTAGCCGTAGCGGGGGGCCTACCACGCGAGCAGTACTTC.

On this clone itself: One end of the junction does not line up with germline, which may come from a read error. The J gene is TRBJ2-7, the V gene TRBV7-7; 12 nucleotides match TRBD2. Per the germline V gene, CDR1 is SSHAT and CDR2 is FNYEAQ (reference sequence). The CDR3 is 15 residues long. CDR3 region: CASSPGLAGSYEQYF. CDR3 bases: TGTGCTAGCAGCCCGGGACTAGCGGGCTCCTACGAGCAGTACTTC.

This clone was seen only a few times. CDR3 sequence reads: CAWSPSTVRELPQHF. The CDR3 nucleotides are TGTGCCTGGAGTCCGTCGACCGTCAGGGAGTTGCCCCAGCATTTT. The rearrangement uses TRBV30 and TRBJ1-5; maybe TRBD1 (5 bases). Trimming pared 2 bases from V and 9 bases from J, leaving 20 bases between. Germline values: CDR1 GTSNPN, CDR2 SVGIG (reference sequence). The CDR3 runs 15 residues.

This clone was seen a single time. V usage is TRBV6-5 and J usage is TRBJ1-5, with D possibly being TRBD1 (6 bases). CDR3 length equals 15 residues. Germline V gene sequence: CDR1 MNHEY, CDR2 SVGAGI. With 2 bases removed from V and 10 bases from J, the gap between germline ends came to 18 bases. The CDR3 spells CASSYGRGALVPQHF. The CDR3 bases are TGTGCCAGCAGTTACGGGCGGGGGGCGTTGGTCCCCCAGCATTTT.

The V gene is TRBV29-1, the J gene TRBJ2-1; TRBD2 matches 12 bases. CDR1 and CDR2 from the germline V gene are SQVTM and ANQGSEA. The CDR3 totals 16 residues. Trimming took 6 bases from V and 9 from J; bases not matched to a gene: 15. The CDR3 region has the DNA TGCAGCGTGACTAGCGGGGGACCCCGGACCGGAGGTGAGCAGTTCTTC. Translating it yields CSVTSGGPRTGGEQFF.